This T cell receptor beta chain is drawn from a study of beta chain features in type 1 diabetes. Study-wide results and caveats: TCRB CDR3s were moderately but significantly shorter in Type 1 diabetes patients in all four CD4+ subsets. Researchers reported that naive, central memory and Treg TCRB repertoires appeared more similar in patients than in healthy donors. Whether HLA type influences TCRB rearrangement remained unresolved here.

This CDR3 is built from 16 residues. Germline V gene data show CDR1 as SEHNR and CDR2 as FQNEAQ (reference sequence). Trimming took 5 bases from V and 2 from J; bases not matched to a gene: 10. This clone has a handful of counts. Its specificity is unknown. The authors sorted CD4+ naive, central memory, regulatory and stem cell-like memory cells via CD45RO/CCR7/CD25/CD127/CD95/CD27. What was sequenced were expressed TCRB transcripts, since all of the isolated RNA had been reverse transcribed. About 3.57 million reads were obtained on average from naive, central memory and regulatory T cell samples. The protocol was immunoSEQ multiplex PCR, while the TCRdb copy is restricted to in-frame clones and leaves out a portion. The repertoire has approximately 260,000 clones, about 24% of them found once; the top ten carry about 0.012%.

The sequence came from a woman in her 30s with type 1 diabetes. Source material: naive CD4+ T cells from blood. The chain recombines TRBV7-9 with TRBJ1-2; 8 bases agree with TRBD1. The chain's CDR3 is CASSRGQGESNYGYTF. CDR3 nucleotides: TGTGCCAGCAGCCGCGGACAGGGCGAATCCAACTATGGCTACACCTTC.